One and the same sample provided the 24 T cell receptor beta chains below, sequenced in a study of PD-1 blockade in mismatch repair-deficient tumors. Clones were read by immunoSEQ multiplex PCR, and TCRdb kept only the in-frame ones, dropping some. The sample carries about 130,000 clones, about nine tenths recorded once. Sequencing used peripheral blood, obtained roughly 70 weeks after starting pembrolizumab. These receptors all stem from an adult with mismatch repair-deficient cancer.

The chain employs TRBV29-1 and TRBJ2-2, with D unclear. CDR1 and CDR2 from the germline V gene are SQVTM and ANQGSEA. The CDR3 length is 14 residues. V was shortened by 3 bases and J by 1 base, with 9 bases between the two germline ends. The CDR3, as DNA: TGCAGCGTTGATTGGCCCCAGAACACCGGGGAGCTGTTTTTT. Translated: CSVDWPQNTGELFF.

The rearrangement joins TRBV27 to TRBJ2-1; D not resolved. The CDR3 spans 12 residues. The germline V gene encodes CDR1 MNHEY and CDR2 SMNVEV (reference sequence). V shed 7 bases and J shed 2 bases, with 6 bases lying between them. CDR3: CASKVPYNEQFF. In nucleotides, the CDR3 is TGTGCCAGCAAGGTCCCCTACAATGAGCAGTTCTTC.

The genes are TRBV12-5 and TRBJ1-4; D is perhaps TRBD1 (5 bases). The germline V gene has CDR1 LGHNT and CDR2 FRNRAP. The CDR3 length is 16 residues. V lost 0 bases, J lost 8 bases, and 16 bases lay in between. Here the CDR3 DNA reads TGTGCTAGTGGTTTGGTACTAGGCAGAGGGGACGAAAAACTGTTTTTT. Translating gives CASGLVLGRGDEKLFF.

In its sample, this clone was seen once. The chain couples TRBV6-1 to TRBJ2-1, with D uncertain. Trimming left V 8 bases short and J 4 bases short, with 6 bases between. Germline V gene sequence: CDR1 MNHNS, CDR2 SASEGT. The CDR3 covers 11 residues. CDR3 protein: CASREYNEQFF. The CDR3 bases are TGTGCCAGCCGCGAGTACAATGAGCAGTTCTTC.

V and J are TRBV5-6 and TRBJ2-7; no definite D call. Germline CDR1 is SGHDT and CDR2 is YYEEEE. V was trimmed by 2 bases and J by 0 bases, leaving 6 bases between them. This CDR3 is 13 amino acids long. The CDR3 loop is CASSFGSSYEQYF. The CDR3, as DNA: TGTGCCAGCAGCTTCGGGTCCTCCTACGAGCAGTACTTC.

The chain has TRBV5-1 and TRBJ2-7; TRBD1 agrees at 8 bases. Unmatched junction bases numbered 7, after V lost 2 bases and J lost 3 bases. This CDR3 has 15 residues. CDR1 is SGHRS, CDR2 YFSETQ, per germline. CDR3 in amino acids: CASSFLTGGSYEQYF. In DNA form, the CDR3 reads TGCGCCAGCAGCTTTCTTACAGGGGGTAGCTACGAGCAGTACTTC.

This chain joins TRBV18 and TRBJ2-2; TRBD2 might be the D (6 bases). V was trimmed by 3 bases and J by 0 bases, leaving 11 bases between them. The CDR3 length is 16 residues. Germline V gene sequence: CDR1 KGHSH, CDR2 LQKENI. In DNA, the CDR3 is TGTGCCAGCTCACCCGGAATAGCGGCGAACACCGGGGAGCTGTTTTTT. As protein: CASSPGIAANTGELFF.

The rearrangement uses TRBV10-2 and TRBJ2-7, with D possibly matching TRBD2 (7 bases). The germline CDR1 and CDR2 sequences are WSHSY and SAAADI. The CDR3 has 15 amino acids. V shed 0 bases and J shed 4 bases, with 13 bases lying between them. CDR3 coding DNA: TGCGCCAGCAGTGAGTCGGGGGCGGGAGCATACGAGCAGTACTTC. Its protein is CASSESGAGAYEQYF.

The chain links TRBV27 to TRBJ2-1, with 11 bases that match TRBD2. The CDR3 runs to 15 residues. The V and J ends lost 6 bases and 3 bases, in that order; junction bases with no gene match: 4. CDR1 and CDR2 (germline): MNHEY, SMNVEV (reference sequence). This CDR3 is CASSPTSGNYNEQFF. CDR3 nucleotides: TGTGCCAGCAGCCCGACTAGCGGGAACTACAATGAGCAGTTCTTC.

The chain couples TRBV27 to TRBJ2-2; no clear D gene. This CDR3 is built from 13 residues. Per germline, CDR1 MNHEY and CDR2 SMNVEV (reference sequence). Between the trimmed V and J ends, which lost 4 bases and 0 bases, there was a span of 3 bases. The CDR3 nucleotides are TGTGCCAGCAGTTGGGCGAACACCGGGGAGCTGTTTTTT. This codes for CASSWANTGELFF.

The V call is TRBV28, the J call TRBJ2-1, with D perhaps given as TRBD1 or TRBD2 (5 bases each). The CDR3 covers 17 residues. V lost 1 base and J lost 0, with 13 bases in between. Germline V gives CDR1 MDHEN, CDR2 SYDVKM. The CDR3 reads CASSLSGRRSSYNEQFF. In DNA, the CDR3 is TGTGCCAGCAGTTTATCGGGGCGGCGGAGCTCCTACAATGAGCAGTTCTTC.

The chain recombines TRBV4-1 with TRBJ2-7, with 10 bases fitting TRBD2. The CDR3 length is 18 residues. The V and J ends lost 3 bases and 0 bases, in that order; junction bases with no gene match: 11. Germline lookup yields CDR1 MGHRA and CDR2 YSYEKL. Here the CDR3 DNA reads TGCGCCAGCAGCCACCAGGGACCTAGCGGGAGTTTCTCCTACGAGCAGTACTTC. Translating it yields CASSHQGPSGSFSYEQYF.

The V and J genes are TRBV28 and TRBJ1-2; TRBD1 is a possible D gene (5 bases). The germline gives CDR1 MDHEN, CDR2 SYDVKM. The CDR3 extends over 13 amino acids. V was trimmed by 3 bases and J by 8 bases, leaving 13 bases between them. This CDR3 reads CASSLVGTRGYTF. In nucleotides, the CDR3 is TGTGCCAGCAGTTTGGTAGGGACCCGGGGCTACACCTTC.

The chain couples TRBV4-1 to TRBJ2-5, with a possible D match to TRBD2 (6 bases). The CDR3 covers 15 residues. Trimming stripped 1 base from V and 5 bases from J, with 14 bases between. In germline, CDR1 is MGHRA, CDR2 YSYEKL. The CDR3 is CASSQGDLRWETQYF. CDR3 nucleotide sequence: TGCGCCAGCAGCCAAGGGGACTTGCGGTGGGAGACCCAGTACTTC.

The chain recombines TRBV19 with TRBJ1-1, with D possibly being TRBD1 (5 bases). The CDR3 covers 16 residues. V lost 0 bases, J lost 0 bases, and 11 bases lay in between. The germline V gene encodes CDR1 LNHDA and CDR2 SQIVND (reference sequence). In DNA form, the CDR3 reads TGTGCCAGTAGTATAGAGGACACACCAATGAACACTGAAGCTTTCTTT. Translated, it gives CASSIEDTPMNTEAFF.

This rearrangement joins TRBV27 to TRBJ2-6; D call uncertain. This CDR3 contains 14 residues. V lost 2 bases and J lost 2, with 4 bases in between. Looked up from germline, CDR1 is MNHEY and CDR2 is SMNVEV (reference sequence). The CDR3 loop reads CASSLAAGANVLTF. CDR3 coding DNA: TGTGCCAGCAGTTTAGCCGCTGGGGCCAACGTCCTGACTTTC.

J is TRBJ1-5 and V is TRBV7-9; D unresolved. Germline loops: CDR1 SEHNR, CDR2 FQNEAQ (reference sequence). V lost 3 bases, J lost 7 bases, and 7 bases lay in between. This CDR3 has 12 amino acids. For the CDR3, the DNA is TGTGCCAGCAGCTTGGGCGGGCAGCCCCAGCATTTT. Translating it yields CASSLGGQPQHF.

In regard to this clone: At one boundary the junction diverges from the germline segment, which might be a read error. The CDR3 region is CASSESGYEQYF. The CDR3 bases are TGTGCCAGCAGTGAATCTGGCTACGAGCAGTACTTC. The gene calls are TRBV10-3 and TRBJ2-7; D remains ambiguous. Per the germline V gene, CDR1 is ENHRY and CDR2 is SYGVKD. There are 12 residues in the CDR3.

J is TRBJ2-1 and V is TRBV4-1; no firm D call. The germline CDR1 and CDR2 sequences are MGHRA and YSYEKL. V shed 6 bases and J shed 3 bases, with 15 bases lying between them. This CDR3 is 15 amino acids long. CDR3 region: CASRRHSGLYNEQFF. In nucleotides, the CDR3 is TGCGCCAGCAGAAGACACAGTGGTCTCTACAATGAGCAGTTCTTC.

The chain employs TRBV27 and TRBJ2-2, with 7 bases matching TRBD1. V was clipped by 4 bases and J by 4 bases; unmatched bases: 6. Germline lookup yields CDR1 MNHEY and CDR2 SMNVEV (reference sequence). The CDR3 totals 15 residues. In DNA, the CDR3 is TGTGCCAGCAGTTCAAGACAGGGAAGCACCGGGGAGCTGTTTTTT. Its translation: CASSSRQGSTGELFF.

V and J are TRBV11-2 and TRBJ1-5; D uncertain. The CDR3 runs to 15 residues. Trimming removed 1 base from V and 9 bases from J, with 16 bases in between. Germline lookup yields CDR1 SGHAT and CDR2 FQNNGV. The CDR3 protein is CASSLAPDGFTPQHF. CDR3 sequence (DNA): TGTGCCAGCAGCTTAGCCCCGGACGGCTTTACGCCCCAGCATTTT.

This chain links TRBV6-1 with TRBJ2-1; 12 bases are shared with TRBD1. The germline CDR1 and CDR2 sequences are MNHNS and SASEGT. The CDR3 is 16 amino acids. The ends lost 4 bases at V and 8 bases at J; junction bases unmatched: 9. The CDR3 DNA is TGTGCCAGCAGTGTTAGGGACAGGGGGCGAAAGGATGAGCAGTTCTTC. Translated, it gives CASSVRDRGRKDEQFF.

The rearrangement links TRBV7-9 to TRBJ2-7, with TRBD1 matching 10 bases. J gave up 6 bases and V 7 bases, and 3 bases lay outside the gene matches. This CDR3 spans 12 amino acids. Germline V CDR1 and CDR2: SEHNR, FQNEAQ (reference sequence). The CDR3 loop is CASTWDRGEQYF. The CDR3, as DNA: TGTGCCAGCACCTGGGACAGGGGCGAGCAGTACTTC.

The CDR3 region has the DNA TGTGCCAGCAGACGACGACAGAACACTGAAGCTTTCTTT. Encoded protein: CASRRRQNTEAFF. The V gene is TRBV11-1, the J gene TRBJ1-1; D unclear. The CDR3 spans 13 residues. V dropped 6 bases and J dropped 1 base, with 9 bases sitting between them. The germline CDR1 and CDR2 sequences are SGHAT and FQDESV (reference sequence).